One and the same sample provided the 25 T cell receptor beta chains below, sequenced in a study of T cells in Graves' hyperthyroidism and ophthalmopathy. Researchers amplified the TCR beta CDR3 regions from RNA transcripts. The HTBI primer set served for first-round RT-PCR of the TCR CDR3. TCRdb fed the multiplex PCR reads into MiXCR, producing one record per CDR3 protein. The sample shows hundreds of thousands of distinct CDR3 sequences, approximately 13% of them seen only once. Material: blood. Receptors originate from a woman aged 18-29 years with Graves' hyperthyroidism.

V and J are TRBV4-2 and TRBJ2-7, with D possibly being TRBD1 (5 bases). This CDR3 has 14 residues. Trimming shortened V by 5 bases and J by 3 bases, and 14 bases separated the two germline ends. Germline V gene lookup returns CDR1 LGHNA and CDR2 YNFKEQ. The CDR3 here is CASSKGAPNYEQYF. CDR3 DNA sequence: TGTGCCAGCAGCAAAGGGGCTCCAAACTACGAGCAGTACTTC.

The chain's CDR3 is CASSLVRVQGNFHEQYF. CDR3 DNA: TGTGCCAGCAGCTTGGTCAGAGTCCAGGGGAACTTCCACGAGCAGTACTTC. The J gene is TRBJ2-7, the V gene TRBV5-6, with D possibly TRBD1 on 6 matching bases. The CDR3 is made up of 17 amino acids. The ends were cut back, 0 bases at V and 5 bases at J, with 21 bases in the middle. Germline CDR1 reads SGHDT; CDR2 reads YYEEEE.

The chain employs TRBV20-1 and TRBJ1-1; tentative D call: TRBD1 (6 bases). Trimming removed 7 bases from V and 5 bases from J, with 17 bases in between. Germline-derived CDR1 and CDR2 are DFQATT and SNEGSKA (reference sequence). The CDR3 loop spans 13 amino acids. The CDR3 DNA is TGCAGTGGACAGATCGCAGGGGTTACTGAAGCTTTCTTT. Translating it yields CSGQIAGVTEAFF.

The chain recombines TRBV20-1 with TRBJ2-3, with 8 nucleotides matching TRBD1. The CDR3 runs 13 residues. Looked up from germline, CDR1 is DFQATT and CDR2 is SNEGSKA (reference sequence). The V gene end was trimmed by 3 bases and the J gene end by 5 bases; junction bases not matched to a gene: 4. The CDR3 loop reads CSARDDRGDTQYF. The CDR3 nucleotides read TGCAGTGCTAGGGACGACAGGGGAGATACGCAGTATTTT.

This clonotype appeared many times. J is TRBJ2-5 and V is TRBV3-1, with 16 bases identical to TRBD2. CDR1 LGHDT and CDR2 YNNKEL come from the germline V gene (reference sequence). The junction had 5 bases not matched to a gene; V was cut back by 4 bases and J by 6 bases. This CDR3 spans 16 amino acids. CDR3 region: CASSPQGLAGGKTQYF. The CDR3 DNA reads as TGTGCCAGCAGCCCGCAGGGACTAGCGGGAGGGAAGACCCAGTACTTC.

This clonotype has at least ten counts. V and J are TRBV7-6 and TRBJ2-2, with D uncertain. CDR1 and CDR2 (germline): SGHVS, FNYEAQ. Trimming took 5 bases from V and 2 from J, leaving 3 bases between them. The CDR3 sequence is 12 residues long. CDR3 residues: CASSDNTGELFF. CDR3 DNA: TGTGCCAGCAGCGATAACACCGGGGAGCTGTTTTTT. Looking up the rest from reference TRBV7-6 and TRBJ2-2 gives the full variable domain: GAGVSQSPRYKVTKRGQDVALRCDPISGHVSLYWYRQALGQGPEFLTYFNYEAQQDKSGLPNDRFSAERPEGSISTLTIQRTEQRDSAMYRCASSDNTGELFFGEGSRLTVL.

This clonotype was observed a handful of times. CDR3 nucleotides: TGTGCCAGTAGTATCGGGGGAGACACCAGCACAGATACGCAGTATTTT. This codes for CASSIGGDTSTDTQYF. This chain joins TRBV19 and TRBJ2-3, with D possibly TRBD2 on 6 matching bases. Germline V CDR1 and CDR2: LNHDA, SQIVND (reference sequence). V gave up 3 bases and J gave up 0 bases, with 13 bases separating them. The CDR3 sequence is 16 residues long.

This clonotype has at least ten counts. J is TRBJ1-4 and V is TRBV30, with no clear D. V was trimmed by 2 bases and J by 8 bases, leaving 12 bases between them. This CDR3 spans 13 amino acids. Germline V gene sequence: CDR1 GTSNPN, CDR2 SVGIG (reference sequence). DNA of the CDR3: TGTGCCTGGAGTCGGACTATGGCCGAAAAACTGTTTTTT. Its protein is CAWSRTMAEKLFF.

This clonotype occurred many times. Here the CDR3 reads CASSFPILAGGDEQFF. The CDR3 nucleotides are TGTGCCAGCAGCTTCCCAATACTAGCGGGAGGGGATGAGCAGTTCTTC. The rearrangement uses TRBV11-2 and TRBJ2-1; TRBD2 matches 13 bases. The J segment lost 8 bases and the V segment lost 3 bases, leaving 7 bases of the junction unmatched. Looked up from germline, CDR1 is SGHAT and CDR2 is FQNNGV. CDR3 length equals 16 residues.

Note on this clonotype: The final CDR3 position lacks the conserved phenylalanine or tryptophan, pointing to a likely read error. The chain is built from TRBV29-1 and TRBJ1-2; TRBD1 is a possible D gene (6 bases). The CDR3 covers 14 residues. The V gene lost 2 bases and the J gene lost 2 bases, with 12 bases spanning the gap. In germline, CDR1 is SQVTM, CDR2 ANQGSEA. The CDR3 nucleotides are TGCAGCGTTGAAAGGGGGGGCCGGAACTATGGCTACACCGTC. Its translation is CSVERGGRNYGYTV.

The sample holds many counts of this clonotype. This rearrangement joins TRBV6-2 or TRBV6-3 to TRBJ2-3; D might be TRBD1 or TRBD2, each matching 5 bases. Trimming pared 8 bases from V and 3 bases from J, leaving 12 bases between. CDR1 and CDR2 from the germline V gene are MNHEY and SVGEGT. This CDR3 is built from 13 residues. CDR3 sequence reads: CASLGAGTDTQYF. DNA of the CDR3: TGTGCCAGCCTAGGGGCGGGTACAGATACGCAGTATTTT.

This clonotype was picked up many times. The chain links TRBV2 to TRBJ1-1, with TRBD1 as a possible D gene (6 bases). The V gene lost 10 bases and the J gene lost 10 bases, with 19 bases spanning the gap. The CDR3 consists of 12 residues. In germline, CDR1 is SNHLY, CDR2 FYNNEI. The DNA of the CDR3 is TGTGCCACTCAGGGGCTCGGTTCAGCAGCTTTCTTT. Translating it yields CATQGLGSAAFF. Combining the CDR3 with reference TRBV2 and TRBJ1-1 gives the whole variable domain EPEVTQTPSHQVTQMGQEVILRCVPISNHLYFYWYRQILGQKVEFLVSFYNNEISEKSEIFDDQFSVERPDGSNFTLKIRSTKLEDSAMYFCATQGLGSAAFFGQGTRLTVV.

This clonotype was recorded at least ten times. The CDR3 nucleotides are TGTGCCAGTAGTCCGAGGACAGGCGGTAGCACTGAAGCTTTCTTT. Translation gives CASSPRTGGSTEAFF. This chain uses TRBV19 with TRBJ1-1, with 7 bases that match TRBD1. The CDR3 runs to 15 residues. The J segment lost 4 bases and the V segment lost 5 bases, leaving 10 bases of the junction unmatched. Germline V CDR1 and CDR2: LNHDA, SQIVND (reference sequence).

This clonotype occurred many times. The gene calls are TRBV6-1 and TRBJ2-7; D possibly corresponds to TRBD1 (5 bases). Germline CDR1 is MNHNS and CDR2 is SASEGT. Trimming left V 1 base short and J 3 bases short, with 13 bases between. The length of the CDR3 is 15 residues. CDR3 in DNA: TGTGCCAGCAGTGAAGTGGCAGGGAATCGCTACGAGCAGTACTTC. The encoded protein is CASSEVAGNRYEQYF.

Many counts were recorded for this clonotype. The V gene is TRBV27, the J gene TRBJ2-1; TRBD2 matches at 8 bases. This CDR3 region has 16 residues. CDR1 is MNHEY and CDR2 is SMNVEV in the germline V gene (reference sequence). Trimming cost V 6 bases and J 8 bases; bases outside gene matches: 15. CDR3 nucleotide sequence: TGTGCCAGCAGCTCCACCCCAAAAGCGGGAGTACATGAGCAGTTCTTC. Translating gives CASSSTPKAGVHEQFF.

This clonotype was observed at least ten times. The rearrangement uses TRBV18 and TRBJ1-1; D remains ambiguous. CDR1 and CDR2 (germline): KGHSH, LQKENI. V lost 6 bases and J 3 bases, leaving 17 bases between the germline ends. The CDR3 totals 15 residues. The CDR3, as DNA: TGTGCCAGCTCCCTATTGGTCTCCGGCGACACTGAAGCTTTCTTT. Its translation is CASSLLVSGDTEAFF.

This clonotype was observed many times. The V gene is TRBV5-1, the J gene TRBJ1-1; a weak D match, TRBD1 (5 bases). The CDR3 sequence is 14 residues long. Trimming took 0 bases from V and 4 from J, leaving 10 bases between them. CDR1 SGHRS and CDR2 YFSETQ come from the germline V gene. The CDR3 region is CASSLAGEGTEAFF. The CDR3 nucleotides are TGCGCCAGCAGCTTGGCGGGGGAGGGCACTGAAGCTTTCTTT.

The chain couples TRBV3-1 to TRBJ2-5; either TRBD1 or TRBD2 may supply D (6 bases each). Looked up from germline, CDR1 is LGHDT and CDR2 is YNNKEL (reference sequence). The CDR3 consists of 15 residues. Deletions cut 4 bases from V and 2 bases from J, with 14 bases between. The DNA for the CDR3 is TGTGCCAGCAGCCCCCCCCCGGGGGCTCAAGAGACCCAGTACTTC. Protein sequence: CASSPPPGAQETQYF.

In its sample, this clonotype was seen many times. The chain carries TRBV6-1 and TRBJ1-5; D may be TRBD1 (6 bases). CDR1 and CDR2 from the germline V gene are MNHNS and SASEGT. The CDR3 is 16 amino acids. Deletions cut 3 bases from V and 5 bases from J, with 17 bases between. CDR3 DNA: TGTGCCAGCAGTGAGTCCCCTCAGGGGACCTATCAGCCCCAGCATTTT. Residues: CASSESPQGTYQPQHF.

This clonotype was seen ten or more times. The chain links TRBV6-2 or TRBV6-3 to TRBJ2-7; D unresolved. The V gene lost 0 bases and the J gene lost 9 bases, with 12 bases spanning the gap. The CDR3 is made up of 13 amino acids. The V gene's germline CDR1 is MNHEY and CDR2 SVGEGT. CDR3 sequence reads: CASSYSNLEGQYF. The DNA of the CDR3 is TGTGCCAGCAGTTACTCGAACCTGGAAGGGCAGTACTTC.

Many counts were recorded for this clonotype. This rearrangement joins TRBV28 to TRBJ2-1, with a possible D match to TRBD2 (6 bases). The V end was cut by 11 bases, the J end by 8 bases, with 13 bases between. Germline lookup yields CDR1 MDHEN and CDR2 SYDVKM. The CDR3 totals 11 residues. CDR3 nucleotides: TGTGCCGGAGGGAGTCCCCATGAGCAGTTCTTC. Translating gives CAGGSPHEQFF. Based on the CDR3 plus reference TRBV28 and TRBJ2-1, the full variable domain is DVKVTQSSRYLVKRTGEKVFLECVQDMDHENMFWYRQDPGLGLRLIYFSYDVKMKEKGDIPEGYSVSREKKERFSLILESASTNQTSMYLCAGGSPHEQFFGPGTRLTVL.

V and J are TRBV6-2 or TRBV6-3 and TRBJ2-7; a possible D gene is TRBD1 (5 bases). Germline lookup yields CDR1 MNHEY and CDR2 SVGEGT. Trimming shortened V by 2 bases and J by 4 bases, and 15 bases separated the two germline ends. The CDR3 covers 15 residues. This chain's CDR3 is CASSYDTQGGYEQYF. DNA of the CDR3: TGTGCCAGCAGTTACGATACGCAGGGTGGGTACGAGCAGTACTTC.

V and J are TRBV11-2 and TRBJ2-1, with TRBD2 identical over 8 bases. Trimming at V came to 3 bases and at J to 5 bases, leaving 6 bases not matched to a gene. The CDR3 loop spans 15 amino acids. Germline CDR1 reads SGHAT; CDR2 reads FQNNGV. The CDR3 DNA follows: TGTGCCAGCAGCTTCGACGTAGCGGGAAACAATGAGCAGTTCTTC. Protein sequence: CASSFDVAGNNEQFF.

In its sample, this clonotype was seen a few times. The chain links TRBV7-3 to TRBJ2-1; 9 bases fit TRBD1. J lost 5 bases, V lost 5 bases, and 4 bases had no gene match. Germline V gene data show CDR1 as SGHTA and CDR2 as FQGTGA. The CDR3 has 14 residues. CDR3 region: CASSRDRDHNEQFF. The CDR3 DNA sequence: TGTGCCAGCAGCCGGGACAGGGATCACAATGAGCAGTTCTTC.

This clonotype was recorded at least ten times. The rearrangement joins TRBV12-3 or TRBV12-4 to TRBJ1-4; TRBD1 matches 11 bases. The CDR3 sequence is 15 residues long. Germline trimming cut 5 bases from V and 8 bases from J; bases unmatched to any gene: 7. This chain's CDR3 is CASSRSGTGGEKLFF. The CDR3 DNA sequence: TGTGCCAGCAGTCGATCCGGGACAGGGGGGGAAAAACTGTTTTTT.